The clone carrying this T cell receptor beta chain appeared a few times. The data belong to a study of blood T cells in healthy people across ages. About the study: Per two T cells, template switching captured roughly one barcoded beta molecule.

The CDR3 sequence is 16 residues long. Germline V gives CDR1 DFQATT, CDR2 SNEGSKA (reference sequence). V dropped 0 bases and J dropped 4; count of bases not matched to a gene: 6. A second PCR, run for about 7 to 11 cycles, used a sample-barcoded 5' primer plus a J-beta primer mix. TCRdb reprocessed the 5' RACE reads via MiXCR and lists one record per CDR3 protein. The sample includes approximately 780,000 distinct CDR3 sequences, roughly 25% of them seen just once. The same data also went into a second study, on T cells of mothers and their children. That report adds: Sample barcodes and 2-4 random nucleotides were added by the M1S primer of the second PCR. Related mother-child pairs showed slightly higher but non-significant overlap than unrelated pairs.

Material for sequencing was blood. The chain couples TRBV20-1 to TRBJ2-1; 10 bases map to TRBD2. The sequence derives from a boy aged 10-17 years in good health. CDR3 amino acids: CSARDPVAGGYNEQFF. The CDR3 coding sequence is TGCAGTGCTAGAGATCCGGTAGCGGGGGGTTACAATGAGCAGTTCTTC.